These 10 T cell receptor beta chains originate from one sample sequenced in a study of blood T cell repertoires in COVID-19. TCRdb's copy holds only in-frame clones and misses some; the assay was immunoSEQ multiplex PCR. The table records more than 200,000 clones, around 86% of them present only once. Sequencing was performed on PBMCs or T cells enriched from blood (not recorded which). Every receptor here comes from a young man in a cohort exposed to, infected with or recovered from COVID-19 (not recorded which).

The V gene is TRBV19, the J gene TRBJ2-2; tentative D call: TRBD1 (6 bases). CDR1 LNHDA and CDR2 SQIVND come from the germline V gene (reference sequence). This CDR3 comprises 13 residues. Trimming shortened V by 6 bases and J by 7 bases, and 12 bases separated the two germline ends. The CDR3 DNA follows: TGTGCCAGTAGCTACAGGGTGGACGGGGAGCTGTTTTTT. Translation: CASSYRVDGELFF.

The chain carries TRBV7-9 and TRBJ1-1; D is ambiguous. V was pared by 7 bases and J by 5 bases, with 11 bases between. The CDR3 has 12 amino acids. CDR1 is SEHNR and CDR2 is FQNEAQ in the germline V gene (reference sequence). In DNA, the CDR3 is TGTGCCAGCACCCCGAGCGGGACTGAAGCTTTCTTT. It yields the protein CASTPSGTEAFF.

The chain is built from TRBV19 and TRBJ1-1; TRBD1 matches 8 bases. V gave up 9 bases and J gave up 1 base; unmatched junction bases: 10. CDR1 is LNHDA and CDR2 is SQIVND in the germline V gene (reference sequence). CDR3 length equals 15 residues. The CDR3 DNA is TGTGCCAGCAGGTCGACAGGGGTTCCGAACACTGAAGCTTTCTTT. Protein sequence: CASRSTGVPNTEAFF. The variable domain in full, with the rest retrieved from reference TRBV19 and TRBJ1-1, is DGGITQSPKYLFRKEGQNVTLSCEQNLNHDAMYWYRQDPGQGLRLIYYSQIVNDFQKGDIAEGYSVSREKKESFPLTVTSAQKNPTAFYLCASRSTGVPNTEAFFGQGTRLTVV.

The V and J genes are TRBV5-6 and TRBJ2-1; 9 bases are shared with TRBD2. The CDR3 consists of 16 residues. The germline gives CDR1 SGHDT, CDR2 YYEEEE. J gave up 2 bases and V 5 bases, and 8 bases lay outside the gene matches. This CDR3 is CASSSEREAPYNEQFF. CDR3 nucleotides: TGTGCCAGCAGTTCCGAGCGGGAGGCACCCTACAATGAGCAGTTCTTC.

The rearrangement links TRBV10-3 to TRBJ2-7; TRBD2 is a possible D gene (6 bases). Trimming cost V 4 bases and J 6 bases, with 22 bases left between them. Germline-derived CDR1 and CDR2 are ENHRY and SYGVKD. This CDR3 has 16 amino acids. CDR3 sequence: CAISVLTSPLSVEQYF. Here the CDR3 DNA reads TGTGCCATCAGTGTCCTGACTAGTCCTTTATCAGTCGAGCAGTACTTC.

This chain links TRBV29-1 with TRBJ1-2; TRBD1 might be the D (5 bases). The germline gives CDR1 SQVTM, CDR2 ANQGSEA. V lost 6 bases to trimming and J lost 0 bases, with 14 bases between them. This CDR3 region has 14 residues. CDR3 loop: CSVDDRTTNYGYTF. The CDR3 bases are TGCAGCGTGGACGACAGAACAACTAACTATGGCTACACCTTC.

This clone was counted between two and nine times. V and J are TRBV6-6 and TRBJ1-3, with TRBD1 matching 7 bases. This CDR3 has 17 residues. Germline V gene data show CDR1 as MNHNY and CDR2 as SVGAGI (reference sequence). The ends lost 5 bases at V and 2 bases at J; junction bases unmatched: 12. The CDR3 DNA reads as TGTGCCAGCAGTCGGGAGGGGGCCCGGTACGCTGGAAACACCATATATTTT. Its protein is CASSREGARYAGNTIYF.

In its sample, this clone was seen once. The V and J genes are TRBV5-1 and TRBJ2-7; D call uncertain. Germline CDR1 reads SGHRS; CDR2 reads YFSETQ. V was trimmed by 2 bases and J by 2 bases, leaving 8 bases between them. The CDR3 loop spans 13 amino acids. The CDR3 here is CASSLSGTYEQYF. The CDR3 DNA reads TGCGCCAGCAGCTTATCAGGTACCTACGAGCAGTACTTC.

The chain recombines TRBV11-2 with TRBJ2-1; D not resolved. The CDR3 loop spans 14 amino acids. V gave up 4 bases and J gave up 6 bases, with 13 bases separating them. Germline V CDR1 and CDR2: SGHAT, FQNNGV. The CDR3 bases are TGTGCCAGCAGCTCCTTACACCACCTCAATGAGCAGTTCTTC. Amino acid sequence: CASSSLHHLNEQFF.

CDR3 protein: CASSLGNGGSYEQYF. CDR3 DNA: TGTGCCAGCAGCTTAGGTAACGGCGGGAGTTACGAGCAGTACTTC. V gene TRBV11-3 combines with J gene TRBJ2-7; 7 nucleotides match TRBD2. CDR3 length: 15 amino acids. Trimming took 1 base from V and 4 from J; bases not matched to a gene: 7. Germline V gives CDR1 SGHNT, CDR2 YENEEA.